This entry lists 29 T cell receptor beta chains sequenced from one sample in a study of blood T cells in healthy people across ages. Primers used in a second PCR of roughly 7 to 11 cycles were a sample-barcoded 5' primer and a J-beta primer mix. TCRdb re-derived calls from the 5' RACE reads in MiXCR, one entry per CDR3 protein. The sample lists some 290,000 distinct CDR3 sequences, roughly 29% occurring once. Sequencing used blood. All receptors come from a woman aged 70-85 years in good health.

The chain is built from TRBV5-1 and TRBJ2-7, with 9 bases matching TRBD1. The CDR3 sequence is 15 residues long. V shed 0 bases and J 0 bases; nucleotides not matched to a gene: 1. Germline V gene lookup returns CDR1 SGHRS and CDR2 YFSETQ. CDR3 protein: CASSLGTGASYEQYF. The CDR3 bases are TGCGCCAGCAGCTTGGGGACAGGGGCCTCCTACGAGCAGTACTTC.

The genes are TRBV7-2 and TRBJ2-4, with 10 bases aligning to TRBD1. With V trimmed by 8 bases and J by 7 bases, 5 bases remained unmatched. This CDR3 is 13 amino acids long. The germline V gene has CDR1 SGHTA and CDR2 FQGNSA. CDR3 nucleotide sequence: TGTGCCAGCCAGGACAGGGGGAAGAACATTCAGTACTTC. Protein sequence: CASQDRGKNIQYF.

This chain joins TRBV20-1 and TRBJ2-1, with a weak D call TRBD1 (5 bases). Germline CDR1 and CDR2: DFQATT and SNEGSKA (reference sequence). Trimming took 0 bases from V and 0 from J, leaving 15 bases between them. This CDR3 has 17 amino acids. The chain's CDR3 is CSARDQGASSSYNEQFF. CDR3 coding DNA: TGCAGTGCTAGAGATCAAGGGGCCAGCTCCTCCTACAATGAGCAGTTCTTC.

Concerning this clonotype: Germline is not matched at one junction end, which may reflect a read error. In DNA form, the CDR3 reads TGTGCCAGCAGTATACGGACTAGCGTGGCGAAGACCCGGTACTTC. This gives the protein CASSIRTSVAKTRYF. The rearrangement links TRBV2 to TRBJ2-5; 9 positions agree with TRBD2. Germline V gene lookup returns CDR1 SNHLY and CDR2 FYNNEI. The CDR3 has 15 residues.

This chain links TRBV27 with TRBJ1-6, with D maybe TRBD1 (6 bases). This CDR3 has 14 residues. CDR1 and CDR2 (germline): MNHEY, SMNVEV (reference sequence). V was cut by 8 bases and J by 9 bases, with 17 bases left in between. CDR3: CASGPMGATSPLHF. In DNA form, the CDR3 reads TGTGCCAGCGGACCTATGGGGGCAACTTCACCCCTCCACTTT.

As regards this clonotype: One end of the junction is discordant with germline, which a read error may explain. The J gene is TRBJ2-1, the V gene TRBV2; 8 bases are a match to TRBD2. Germline-derived CDR1 and CDR2 are SNHLY and FYNNEI. The CDR3 totals 16 residues. The CDR3 DNA reads as TGTACCAGCAGTGAGAGTAGCGGGGATCCCATCAATGAGCAGTTCTTC. Translation gives CTSSESSGDPINEQFF.

The V and J genes are TRBV4-1 and TRBJ1-2; 11 nucleotides agree with TRBD1. Germline V lookup: CDR1 MGHRA, CDR2 YSYEKL. The CDR3 loop spans 15 amino acids. J was trimmed by 3 bases and V by 4 bases; bases with no gene match: 4. The CDR3 protein is CASSPGTGGDYGYTF. DNA for the CDR3: TGCGCCAGCAGCCCAGGGACAGGGGGGGACTATGGCTACACCTTC.

The V call is TRBV10-3, the J call TRBJ1-5; D unclear. The germline V gene has CDR1 ENHRY and CDR2 SYGVKD. This CDR3 is built from 14 residues. The V end was cut by 2 bases, the J end by 7 bases, with 12 bases between. CDR3 in amino acids: CAISEEGGGQPQHF. Here the CDR3 DNA reads TGTGCCATCAGTGAGGAAGGAGGAGGACAGCCCCAGCATTTT.

The chain recombines TRBV20-1 with TRBJ1-1; D not certain. This CDR3 contains 14 residues. Trimming removed 6 bases at V and 0 bases at J, with 14 bases between. Looked up from germline, CDR1 is DFQATT and CDR2 is SNEGSKA (reference sequence). CDR3 sequence reads: CSALSVPMNTEAFF. The CDR3 region has the DNA TGCAGTGCCCTTTCGGTCCCCATGAACACTGAAGCTTTCTTT.

This clonotype has a handful of counts. The chain uses TRBV7-9 and TRBJ1-2; no firm D call. Deletions cut 0 bases from V and 6 bases from J, with 8 bases between. Germline CDR1 reads SEHNR; CDR2 reads FQNEAQ (reference sequence). The CDR3 is 13 residues long. In DNA, the CDR3 is TGTGCCAGCAGCTTAGCGGTAGCAGATGGCTACACCTTC. Translated: CASSLAVADGYTF.

J is TRBJ2-5 and V is TRBV7-8; 10 bases match TRBD1. This CDR3 contains 15 residues. V dropped 3 bases and J dropped 5; count of bases not matched to a gene: 6. CDR1 SGHVS and CDR2 FQNEAQ come from the germline V gene. The CDR3 sequence: CASSFGTGDLETQYF. CDR3 sequence (DNA): TGTGCCAGCAGCTTCGGGACAGGGGATTTGGAGACCCAGTACTTC.

This clonotype appeared once. The chain links TRBV7-9 to TRBJ2-1; a weak D match, TRBD2 (6 bases). V was trimmed by 1 base and J by 6 bases, leaving 13 bases between them. Germline assignment: CDR1 SEHNR and CDR2 FQNEAQ (reference sequence). This CDR3 is 15 amino acids long. The CDR3 protein is CASSLGTAGGNEQFF. The CDR3 DNA sequence: TGTGCCAGCAGCTTAGGGACCGCCGGGGGCAATGAGCAGTTCTTC.

The rearrangement uses TRBV25-1 and TRBJ2-7; the match to TRBD1 covers 9 bases. The germline gives CDR1 MGHDK, CDR2 SYGVNS. The J segment lost 4 bases and the V segment lost 0 bases, leaving 4 bases of the junction unmatched. The length of the CDR3 is 15 residues. The CDR3, as DNA: TGTGCCAGCAGTGAATACGGGACAGGGTTATACGAGCAGTACTTC. Translated, it gives CASSEYGTGLYEQYF.

This chain joins TRBV12-5 and TRBJ2-5; D gene unclear. Trimming stripped 3 bases from V and 2 bases from J, with 13 bases between. The germline V gene has CDR1 LGHNT and CDR2 FRNRAP. The CDR3 totals 15 residues. DNA for the CDR3: TGTGCTAGTGGTTTCGTAAATTATCGGCAAGAGACCCAGTACTTC. Translated: CASGFVNYRQETQYF.

This sequence joins TRBV5-6 and TRBJ2-1, with D uncertain. There are 11 residues in the CDR3. The germline CDR1 and CDR2 sequences are SGHDT and YYEEEE. V dropped 0 bases and J dropped 9 bases, with 4 bases sitting between them. The CDR3 sequence is CASSLDFEQFF. CDR3 DNA: TGTGCCAGCAGCTTGGATTTTGAGCAGTTCTTC.

This clonotype showed up just a few times. This chain links TRBV6-2 or TRBV6-3 with TRBJ2-1; D may be TRBD1 (5 bases). TRBJ2-7 explains the end of the DNA better; the J call may be wrong. Germline CDR1 MNHEY, CDR2 SVGEGT. This CDR3 comprises 15 residues. The CDR3 sequence: CASSHPTMGPYEQYF. In nucleotides, the CDR3 is TGTGCCAGCAGCCATCCGACCATGGGGCCCTACGAGCAGTACTTC.

A few counts support this clonotype. The chain carries TRBV20-1 and TRBJ1-2; the match to TRBD1 covers 8 bases. The CDR3 loop spans 12 amino acids. Germline CDR1 reads DFQATT; CDR2 reads SNEGSKA (reference sequence). With 5 bases clipped from V and 2 bases from J, the junction kept 1 base outside the gene matches. The CDR3 coding sequence is TGCAGTGCTCGACAGGGGAACTATGGCTACACCTTC. It codes for CSARQGNYGYTF.

This clonotype was seen only a few times. The genes are TRBV19 and TRBJ2-2; 8 bases fit TRBD1. V trimming: 3 bases; J trimming: 1 base; junction bases outside the gene matches: 1. The CDR3 runs to 15 residues. Germline loops: CDR1 LNHDA, CDR2 SQIVND (reference sequence). This CDR3 is CASSIGTGNTGELFF. CDR3 nucleotides: TGTGCCAGTAGTATCGGGACAGGGAACACCGGGGAGCTGTTTTTT.

The rearrangement uses TRBV6-5 and TRBJ2-6, with 7 positions matching TRBD1. This CDR3 comprises 17 residues. Germline CDR1 is MNHEY and CDR2 is SVGAGI. Trimming at V came to 2 bases and at J to 0 bases, leaving 4 bases not matched to a gene. Here the CDR3 reads CASSYETGLSGANVLTF. CDR3 DNA: TGTGCCAGCAGTTACGAGACAGGGCTCTCTGGGGCCAACGTCCTGACTTTC.

J is TRBJ2-4 and V is TRBV11-1, with TRBD2 matching over 11 bases. The V gene's germline CDR1 is SGHAT and CDR2 FQDESV (reference sequence). V lost 2 bases, J lost 3 bases, and 15 bases stayed unmatched. The CDR3 runs 20 residues. The CDR3 protein is CASSLILAGGATLVKNIQYF. In DNA form, the CDR3 reads TGTGCCAGCAGCTTAATCCTAGCGGGAGGAGCTACCTTAGTCAAAAACATTCAGTACTTC.

This rearrangement joins TRBV19 to TRBJ1-2; the D is unclear. Trimming left V 6 bases short and J 7 bases short, with 18 bases between. CDR1 LNHDA and CDR2 SQIVND come from the germline V gene (reference sequence). The CDR3 is made up of 14 amino acids. The CDR3 is CASRPWADPSGYTF. The CDR3 DNA reads as TGTGCCAGTAGGCCTTGGGCCGACCCTAGTGGCTACACCTTC. The entire variable domain, with the rest obtained from reference TRBV19 and TRBJ1-2, is as follows: DGGITQSPKYLFRKEGQNVTLSCEQNLNHDAMYWYRQDPGQGLRLIYYSQIVNDFQKGDIAEGYSVSREKKESFPLTVTSAQKNPTAFYLCASRPWADPSGYTFGSGTRLTVV.

The rearrangement joins TRBV10-3 to TRBJ2-1; 7 nucleotides agree with TRBD2. Germline V lookup: CDR1 ENHRY, CDR2 SYGVKD. The trim removed 7 bases at V and 6 bases at J, leaving 3 bases unmatched. The CDR3 loop spans 12 amino acids. The chain's CDR3 is CAITTSSNEQFF. Written as DNA, the CDR3 is TGTGCCATCACGACTAGCTCCAATGAGCAGTTCTTC.

This chain uses TRBV3-1 with TRBJ2-1; D call uncertain. Looked up from germline, CDR1 is LGHDT and CDR2 is YNNKEL (reference sequence). The CDR3 is 15 residues long. The V and J ends lost 4 bases and 6 bases respectively, with 16 bases between them. The CDR3 protein is CASSPRASGGNEQFF. The CDR3 DNA sequence: TGTGCCAGCAGCCCTCGGGCTAGTGGTGGCAATGAGCAGTTCTTC.

To note about this clonotype: This may arise from a read error, as a much more abundant clone is one base away. The V and J genes are TRBV5-1 and TRBJ2-7; D gene uncertain. CDR3 length: 14 amino acids. Trimming removed 4 bases from V and 0 bases from J, with 11 bases in between. From germline, CDR1 is SGHRS and CDR2 YFSETQ. The CDR3 region has the DNA TGCGCCAGCAGCCCTATAGCCTTCTCCTACGAGCAGTACTTC. Translated: CASSPIAFSYEQYF.

This CDR3 reads CASSTTGALSTQYF. The DNA for the CDR3 is TGTGCCAGCAGTACTACAGGGGCGCTATCGACCCAGTACTTC. The chain links TRBV28 to TRBJ2-5; 7 bases are shared with TRBD1. Germline CDR1 and CDR2: MDHEN and SYDVKM. V lost 5 bases to trimming and J lost 7 bases; unmatched junction nucleotides: 10. This CDR3 has 14 residues. Full variable domain (rest looked up from reference TRBV28 and TRBJ2-5): DVKVTQSSRYLVKRTGEKVFLECVQDMDHENMFWYRQDPGLGLRLIYFSYDVKMKEKGDIPEGYSVSREKKERFSLILESASTNQTSMYLCASSTTGALSTQYFGPGTRLLVL.

The chain couples TRBV20-1 to TRBJ2-4; 9 positions agree with TRBD2. The CDR3 has 17 amino acids. CDR1 and CDR2 from the germline V gene are DFQATT and SNEGSKA (reference sequence). V shed 5 bases, J shed 1 base, and the junction held 12 bases outside the gene matches. The CDR3 nucleotides read TGCAGTGCTCTGTCAGTGGCGGGAGGGAGTGCCAAAAACATTCAGTACTTC. This gives the protein CSALSVAGGSAKNIQYF.

This clonotype has a handful of counts. The chain employs TRBV5-5 and TRBJ1-1, with 7 bases aligning to TRBD1. The CDR3 is 12 amino acids. The germline CDR1 and CDR2 sequences are SGHKS and YYEKEE (reference sequence). V trimming: 4 bases; J trimming: 10 bases; junction bases outside the gene matches: 7. The DNA for the CDR3 is TGTGCCAGCAGCCTTAAGGGGGCTGGAGCTTTCTTT. Protein product: CASSLKGAGAFF.

The rearrangement joins TRBV28 to TRBJ2-5; D perhaps matches TRBD1 (5 bases). The J call may be in error: the DNA end matches TRBJ2-7 better. Germline CDR1 MDHEN, CDR2 SYDVKM. The CDR3 has 14 amino acids. CDR3 DNA: TGTGCCAGCAGCCCAGGGAAGGGCACCTACGAGCAGTACTTC. Its translation is CASSPGKGTYEQYF.

This clonotype was recorded once. The J gene is TRBJ1-1, the V gene TRBV20-1; 7 nucleotides match TRBD1. V lost 6 bases to trimming and J lost 4 bases; unmatched junction nucleotides: 5. Germline CDR1 DFQATT, CDR2 SNEGSKA (reference sequence). The CDR3 runs to 12 residues. The CDR3 DNA sequence: TGCAGTGCCCCACAGGGGAGCACTGAAGCTTTCTTT. Protein product: CSAPQGSTEAFF.